What follows describes a single T cell receptor (beta chain). Its antigen remains unidentified. The CDR3 spans 14 residues. Germline V gives CDR1 LNHDA, CDR2 SQIVND (reference sequence). Trimming pared 4 bases from V and 7 bases from J, leaving 16 bases between. These data are taken from a study of OX40 agonist ivuxolimab in advanced cancers. Study summary: Ivuxolimab, which is an agonistic anti-OX40 (CD134) antibody, was administered to the patients. Past anti-PD-1, anti-PD-L1 or anti-CTLA-4 therapy was accepted, and 30% to 50% had received some. Hepatocellular carcinoma, melanoma, renal cell or head and neck cancer occurred in dose-escalation patients.

General study points: Clonal expansion by week 6 occurred in CD4+ and CD8+ blood T cells (at 0.1 to 3.0 mg/kg).

Libraries were prepared by immunoSEQ multiplex PCR; TCRdb keeps only in-frame clonotypes and omits some of them. The repertoire holds fewer than 65,000 clones, with approximately 89% as singletons. The specimen was CD4+ or CD8+ T cells sorted from blood, collected in a trial of the OX40 agonist ivuxolimab. The receptor's source is an adult with an advanced solid tumor such as melanoma, head and neck, liver or kidney cancer. This rearrangement joins TRBV19 to TRBJ2-5; D possibly corresponds to TRBD1 (5 bases). CDR3 coding DNA: TGTGCCAGTAGTAAAGGTCCAGGGTCGGTGACCCAGTACTTC. Its protein product is CASSKGPGSVTQYF.